This TCR beta chain was sequenced during a study of T cell repertoires in cytomegalovirus infection. Study information: Based on public TCR beta signatures, there were indications of CMV infection and of a matching HLA type.

Findings of the study overall: Dominating the ex vivo response were HLA-C-restricted CMV-specific TCR beta clonotypes. The cumulative frequency of public TCR beta families identified carriers of CMV plus the relevant HLA.

This clonotype was seen repeatedly, ten times or more. The antigen remains unidentified. Germline V lookup: CDR1 MDHEN, CDR2 SYDVKM. J gave up 3 bases and V 5 bases, and 12 bases lay outside the gene matches. This CDR3 is 19 amino acids long. TCRdb recomputed calls from the reads with MiXCR, one row per CDR3 protein. Here the sample spans about 360,000 distinct CDR3 sequences, over 15% being singletons. This chain uses TRBV28 with TRBJ2-6, with 11 bases identical to TRBD1. The sequence was obtained from a human donor in good health (CMV status not recorded). Some clones in this sample may be carry-over from other donors' samples. Sequencing was done on a sample of PBMCs. CDR3 in DNA: TGTGCCAGCAGTAAAAGAGGACAGGGGGCTGTTGGTGGGGCCAACGTCCTGACTTTC. Its translation: CASSKRGQGAVGGANVLTF.